These 20 T cell receptor beta chains came from one sample sequenced in a study of cytotoxic CD8 clonotypes in ibrutinib-treated CLL. Only in-frame clones appear in the TCRdb table, and some are missing; sequencing was by immunoSEQ multiplex PCR. The data contain approximately 45,000 clones, approximately 65% of them singletons. The material was PBMCs, obtained after 24 months of ibrutinib treatment. All receptors come from a human donor with chronic lymphocytic leukemia.

Concerning this clone: Other DNA sequences in the same sample also yield this CDR3. This rearrangement joins TRBV5-1 to TRBJ2-3; D is unclear. The CDR3 runs to 11 residues. Deletions cut 0 bases from V and 6 bases from J, with 2 bases between. CDR1 and CDR2 from the germline V gene are SGHRS and YFSETQ. The CDR3 loop reads CASSLGDTQYF. The CDR3 DNA reads as TGCGCCAGCAGCTTGGGTGATACGCAGTATTTT.

The chain is built from TRBV9 and TRBJ1-2, with 10 nucleotides matching TRBD1. Trimming cost V 3 bases and J 7 bases; bases outside gene matches: 9. The CDR3 totals 15 residues. Per germline, CDR1 SGDLS and CDR2 YYNGEE. The CDR3 reads CASSARDRGGFGYTF. The CDR3 bases are TGTGCCAGCAGCGCCCGGGACAGGGGAGGATTTGGCTACACCTTC.

This chain connects TRBV6-1 to TRBJ1-5, with D unclear. The CDR3 length is 13 residues. V lost 6 bases and J lost 4, with 10 bases in between. The germline V gene has CDR1 MNHNS and CDR2 SASEGT. This CDR3 reads CASRVGGNQPQHF. CDR3 nucleotides: TGTGCCAGCAGGGTGGGCGGAAATCAGCCCCAGCATTTT.

The rearrangement links TRBV28 to TRBJ1-1, with unresolved D. Deletions cut 4 bases from V and 0 bases from J, with 15 bases between. The germline V gene has CDR1 MDHEN and CDR2 SYDVKM. The CDR3 consists of 16 residues. The CDR3 DNA sequence: TGTGCCAGCAGTTCCCGAATCGGGAAGATGAACACTGAAGCTTTCTTT. Translation gives CASSSRIGKMNTEAFF.

J is TRBJ2-2 and V is TRBV13; D is perhaps TRBD2 (7 bases). The V and J ends lost 4 bases and 7 bases respectively, with 16 bases between them. CDR1 and CDR2 (germline): PRHDT, FYEKMQ (reference sequence). The CDR3 length is 15 residues. CDR3 residues: CASSWGPGGSGELFF. The CDR3 bases are TGTGCCAGCAGCTGGGGGCCTGGCGGGAGCGGGGAGCTGTTTTTT.

This chain joins TRBV7-2 and TRBJ1-6; 7 bases map to TRBD1. There are 17 residues in the CDR3. Germline V gene lookup returns CDR1 SGHTA and CDR2 FQGNSA. V lost 4 bases, J lost 0 bases, and 6 bases stayed unmatched. This CDR3 reads CASSSRQGSSYNSPLHF. The CDR3 DNA sequence: TGTGCCAGCAGCTCACGACAGGGAAGCTCCTATAATTCACCCCTCCACTTT. The variable domain in full, completed from reference TRBV7-2 and TRBJ1-6, reads GAGVSQSPSNKVTEKGKDVELRCDPISGHTALYWYRQSLGQGLEFLIYFQGNSAPDKSGLPSDRFSAERTGGSVSTLTIQRTQQEDSAVYLCASSSRQGSSYNSPLHFGNGTRLTVT.

This chain links TRBV7-3 with TRBJ2-1; no clear D gene. V lost 2 bases and J lost 5, with 13 bases in between. Germline V gene data show CDR1 as SGHTA and CDR2 as FQGTGA. The CDR3 is 15 residues long. As DNA, the CDR3 is TGTGCCAGCAGCTTAGGGGTAGTTCGGAACAATGAGCAGTTCTTC. It specifies CASSLGVVRNNEQFF.

The chain is built from TRBV10-3 and TRBJ2-7, with D perhaps given as TRBD1 or TRBD2 (5 bases each). The V end lost 3 bases, the J end lost 3 bases, and 15 bases lay between the germline ends. The CDR3 is 15 amino acids. The V gene's germline CDR1 is ENHRY and CDR2 SYGVKD. In DNA form, the CDR3 reads TGTGCCATCAGTGACGGGACGCTCGAGGGCTACGAGCAGTACTTC. The encoded protein is CAISDGTLEGYEQYF.

In its sample, this clone was seen once. The chain employs TRBV19 and TRBJ1-2, with D unresolved. Germline CDR1 reads LNHDA; CDR2 reads SQIVND (reference sequence). Trimming left V 5 bases short and J 4 bases short, with 20 bases between. This CDR3 comprises 16 residues. The CDR3 reads CASSSITPRAPYGYTF. In DNA form, the CDR3 reads TGTGCCAGTAGTTCTATAACTCCGAGGGCCCCCTATGGCTACACCTTC.

This chain connects TRBV6-1 to TRBJ2-6; D is ambiguous. The germline V gene encodes CDR1 MNHNS and CDR2 SASEGT. Trimming removed 7 bases from V and 4 bases from J, with 8 bases in between. The CDR3 covers 13 residues. In DNA form, the CDR3 reads TGTGCCAGCACGAGGCGGGGGGCCAACGTCCTGACTTTC. As protein: CASTRRGANVLTF.

The V gene is TRBV29-1, the J gene TRBJ2-1, with D unclear. The CDR3 contains 12 residues. The V gene lost 4 bases and the J gene lost 4 bases, with 8 bases spanning the gap. Looked up from germline, CDR1 is SQVTM and CDR2 is ANQGSEA. The CDR3: CSVGERYNEQFF. The CDR3 DNA reads as TGCAGCGTTGGCGAGAGATACAATGAGCAGTTCTTC.

The chain links TRBV18 to TRBJ2-1; D gene uncertain. The CDR3 is made up of 12 amino acids. In germline, CDR1 is KGHSH, CDR2 LQKENI. Between the trimmed V and J ends, which lost 1 base and 6 bases, there was a span of 4 bases. CDR3 region: CASSPRVNEQFF. The CDR3 nucleotides read TGTGCCAGCTCACCACGAGTCAATGAGCAGTTCTTC.

V and J are TRBV6-5 and TRBJ1-5; D is ambiguous. The CDR3 runs to 14 residues. The V and J ends lost 0 bases and 7 bases respectively, with 10 bases between them. From germline, CDR1 is MNHEY and CDR2 SVGAGI. CDR3 sequence (DNA): TGTGCCAGCAGTTACTCCCCGTACGGCCAGCCCCAGCATTTT. This sequence encodes CASSYSPYGQPQHF.

V and J are TRBV2 and TRBJ1-6, with D uncertain. The germline V and J ends were trimmed by 8 bases and 1 base, with 15 bases remaining between them. Germline values: CDR1 SNHLY, CDR2 FYNNEI. The CDR3 is 16 amino acids. The CDR3 region has the DNA TGTGCCAGCGGACTTGCTAGGCGGTCCTATAATTCACCCCTCCACTTT. It is translated as CASGLARRSYNSPLHF.

This chain joins TRBV9 and TRBJ1-1; the D is unclear. CDR3 length equals 14 residues. Trimming stripped 1 base from V and 6 bases from J, with 13 bases between. The germline V gene encodes CDR1 SGDLS and CDR2 YYNGEE. CDR3 nucleotides: TGTGCCAGCAGCGTACTCCGAGACCGCTCTGAAGCTTTCTTT. Translated, it gives CASSVLRDRSEAFF.

This clone was found many times. V gene TRBV19 combines with J gene TRBJ2-7; D is ambiguous. Germline V gene data show CDR1 as LNHDA and CDR2 as SQIVND (reference sequence). The length of the CDR3 is 13 residues. V was clipped by 2 bases and J by 0 bases, with 5 bases between them. The CDR3 region has the DNA TGTGCCAGTAGTATAACAGACTCCTACGAGCAGTACTTC. Amino acids: CASSITDSYEQYF.

In this sample, this clone is large. The chain employs TRBV18 and TRBJ2-4; TRBD2 matches 7 bases. CDR3 length: 17 amino acids. V lost 3 bases to trimming and J lost 2 bases; unmatched junction nucleotides: 10. The germline gives CDR1 KGHSH, CDR2 LQKENI. This chain's CDR3 is CASSPSGGLDPKNIQYF. In DNA, the CDR3 is TGTGCCAGCTCACCCTCCGGGGGGTTAGACCCCAAAAACATTCAGTACTTC.

This clone was counted at least ten times. This chain joins TRBV2 and TRBJ1-2; 7 bases are shared with TRBD1. The CDR3 loop spans 14 amino acids. The ends lost 4 bases at V and 1 base at J; junction bases unmatched: 3. Per germline, CDR1 SNHLY and CDR2 FYNNEI. The chain's CDR3 is CASSAHRGNYGYTF. DNA for the CDR3: TGTGCCAGCAGTGCCCACAGGGGTAACTATGGCTACACCTTC.

This rearrangement joins TRBV2 to TRBJ2-1, with D tentatively TRBD1 (5 bases). Trimming pared 7 bases from V and 0 bases from J, leaving 13 bases between. The CDR3 has 15 amino acids. Germline lookup yields CDR1 SNHLY and CDR2 FYNNEI. The CDR3 sequence is CASTERGSSYNEQFF. CDR3 in DNA: TGTGCCAGCACCGAAAGGGGTAGCTCCTACAATGAGCAGTTCTTC.

This clone was seen at least ten times. This chain uses TRBV6-1 with TRBJ2-6, with 7 bases lining up with TRBD2. Trimming removed 6 bases from V and 2 bases from J; junction bases left unmatched: 4. The CDR3 sequence is 15 residues long. The germline V gene encodes CDR1 MNHNS and CDR2 SASEGT. Here the CDR3 reads CASSVSGAGANVLTF. CDR3 DNA sequence: TGTGCCAGCAGCGTCAGCGGGGCTGGGGCCAACGTCCTGACTTTC.